The T cell receptor beta chain described here comes from a study of CD8 T cells in ankylosing spondylitis. Broader study findings: Researchers reportedly found disease-linked clones significantly enriched in matched ankylosing spondylitis synovial fluid. Reactive arthritis synovial fluid and blood previously showed some of these motif variants.

Trimming stripped 1 base from V and 1 base from J, with 10 bases between. CDR1 is SEHNR and CDR2 is FQNEAQ in the germline V gene (reference sequence). The CDR3 extends over 16 amino acids. A word on this clonotype: Its antigen is currently unknown.

Via MiXCR, TCRdb re-called the 5' RACE reads, giving one row per CDR3 protein. The sample includes about 140,000 distinct CDR3 sequences, roughly 31% of them seen just once. The clonotype comes from a male donor with ankylosing spondylitis. Sequencing was done on a sample of synovial fluid, either unsorted or a sorted T cell fraction (not recorded which). The chain uses TRBV7-9 and TRBJ1-4, with D possibly being TRBD1 (6 bases). CDR3 bases: TGTGCCAGCAGCTTAGTACAGGGTGGAACTAATGAAAAACTGTTTTTT. It is translated as CASSLVQGGTNEKLFF.